This passage covers 11 T cell receptor beta chains from one sample sequenced in a study of blood T cell repertoires in COVID-19. Here immunoSEQ multiplex PCR was the method, and the copy in TCRdb shows in-frame clones only, minus some. The repertoire includes 95,000 to 100,000 clones, about 85% of them detected once, and about 1.8% sits in the top ten. What was sequenced was peripheral blood. All receptors come from a woman aged 70-85 years with active or convalescent COVID-19.

This clone turned up a few times. The chain carries TRBV29-1 and TRBJ2-7, with D possibly matching TRBD1 (6 bases). Trimming removed 0 bases from V and 7 bases from J, with 22 bases in between. The CDR3 loop spans 16 amino acids. Germline CDR1 and CDR2: SQVTM and ANQGSEA. CDR3 in amino acids: CSVEDRAQGTVGEQYF. The DNA for the CDR3 is TGCAGCGTTGAAGATAGGGCTCAGGGGACCGTGGGAGAGCAGTACTTC.

V usage is TRBV7-2 and J usage is TRBJ2-5; 7 bases fit TRBD1. Losses at the gene ends were 5 bases for V and 4 bases for J; bases not matched to a gene: 7. Germline loops: CDR1 SGHTA, CDR2 FQGNSA. CDR3 length: 14 amino acids. The CDR3 region is CASSQGVEGETQYF. The DNA of the CDR3 is TGTGCCAGCAGCCAGGGGGTTGAGGGAGAGACCCAGTACTTC.

This sequence joins TRBV30 and TRBJ1-1; TRBD1 might be the D (6 bases). V was trimmed by 6 bases and J by 0 bases, leaving 11 bases between them. This CDR3 is 13 amino acids long. CDR1 and CDR2 from the germline V gene are GTSNPN and SVGIG (reference sequence). The CDR3 DNA is TGTGCCTGTGGGGACAAAATGAACACTGAAGCTTTCTTT. This encodes CACGDKMNTEAFF.

The chain links TRBV19 to TRBJ1-5, with 7 bases that match TRBD1. Germline V lookup: CDR1 LNHDA, CDR2 SQIVND (reference sequence). The V segment lost 4 bases and the J segment 4 bases; nucleotides outside the gene matches: 13. This CDR3 spans 17 amino acids. The CDR3 coding sequence is TGTGCCAGTAGTACAAGACAGGGCTTCGGTAGGAATCAGCCCCAGCATTTT. It codes for CASSTRQGFGRNQPQHF.

This rearrangement joins TRBV10-1 to TRBJ2-3, with no clear D. Germline CDR1 and CDR2: WNHNN and SYGVQD (reference sequence). Trimming stripped 3 bases from V and 0 bases from J, with 7 bases between. The CDR3 extends over 14 amino acids. The DNA for the CDR3 is TGCGCCAGCAGTGATCTTTCTAGCACAGATACGCAGTATTTT. Its protein product is CASSDLSSTDTQYF.

This clone has just one count. The gene calls are TRBV5-4 and TRBJ1-3; D unclear. This CDR3 region has 17 residues. Deletions cut 4 bases from V and 0 bases from J, with 17 bases between. CDR1 is SGHNT, CDR2 YYREEE, per germline (reference sequence). The CDR3 sequence is CASSHSGPILSGNTIYF. As DNA, the CDR3 is TGTGCCAGCAGCCACAGTGGGCCGATACTCTCTGGAAACACCATATATTTT.

The chain has TRBV5-1 and TRBJ1-6; 7 bases map to TRBD1. V was pared by 0 bases and J by 3 bases, with 6 bases of the junction left unmatched. The CDR3 has 17 amino acids. The germline gives CDR1 SGHRS, CDR2 YFSETQ. The CDR3 loop reads CASSLAPRDSYNSPLHF. CDR3 nucleotide sequence: TGCGCCAGCAGCTTGGCCCCCCGGGACAGCTATAATTCACCCCTCCACTTT.

The chain is built from TRBV7-2 and TRBJ2-3; 12 bases are a match to TRBD2. The CDR3 runs 15 residues. V was pared by 4 bases and J by 8 bases, with 7 bases of the junction left unmatched. Germline V gene data show CDR1 as SGHTA and CDR2 as FQGNSA. CDR3 sequence (DNA): TGTGCCAGCAGCTCCCGACTAGCGGGAGAGGGTACGCAGTATTTT. Translating gives CASSSRLAGEGTQYF.

This clone was picked up a small number of times. The rearrangement links TRBV7-8 to TRBJ1-3, with D hard to call. V was pared by 6 bases and J by 8 bases, with 14 bases between. Germline V lookup: CDR1 SGHVS, CDR2 FQNEAQ. The CDR3 extends over 13 amino acids. CDR3 bases: TGTGCCAGCAGGTTTAGTAATCGGGACACCATATATTTT. This translates into CASRFSNRDTIYF.

This clone has just a few counts. The J gene is TRBJ1-4, the V gene TRBV11-2; D is perhaps TRBD1 (6 bases). The germline V gene encodes CDR1 SGHAT and CDR2 FQNNGV. V lost 4 bases, J lost 7 bases, and 16 bases lay in between. This CDR3 region has 15 residues. CDR3 sequence: CASSSTGSRGEKLFF. CDR3 coding DNA: TGTGCCAGCAGCTCTACAGGGTCACGCGGTGAAAAACTGTTTTTT.

The rearrangement links TRBV9 to TRBJ2-7, with TRBD1 identical over 9 bases. Trimming at V came to 2 bases and at J to 6 bases, leaving 9 bases not matched to a gene. This CDR3 contains 15 residues. In germline, CDR1 is SGDLS, CDR2 YYNGEE. The CDR3 coding sequence is TGTGCCAGCAGCGTCTTGGGGACAGGGCAAGGCGAGCAGTACTTC. Protein product: CASSVLGTGQGEQYF.